A selection of T cell receptor beta chains follows, all from one sample in a study of beta chain features in type 1 diabetes. Repertoires were generated with immunoSEQ multiplex PCR, while TCRdb's copy carries only in-frame clones and drops some. This sample carries under 500,000 clones, 30% of them seen once, and the ten largest clones take 0.05% to 0.065%. Material: naive CD4+ T cells from blood. The receptors shown here come from a man aged 18-30 years in good health. Both conserved end residues are part of each CDR3. D genes are given only for firm matches. Part of the rows lack a size; the others show once, few, many or a class for expanded clones.

>TRBJ2-1|17|.|few|TRBV15
TGTGCCACCAGCAGAGATCGGATGAGGGTCTCCTACAATGAGCAGTTCTTC
CATSRDRMRVSYNEQFF
>TRBJ2-1|14|TRBD2|few|TRBV13
TGTGCCAGCAGCTTAGTTGCGGGAGTAAATGAGCAGTTCTTC
CASSLVAGVNEQFF
>TRBJ2-5|14|TRBD2|.|TRBV10-3
TGTGCCATCCGCACTAGCGGGAGTGGGGAGACCCAGTACTTC
CAIRTSGSGETQYF
>TRBJ2-7|12|.|.|TRBV30
TGTGCCTGGGGTCTTGGGGGCTACGAGCAGTACTTC
CAWGLGGYEQYF
>TRBJ1-6|14|TRBD1|.|TRBV30
TGTGCCTGGAGTGTAAGGGGACAGGGCACACCCCTCCACTTT
CAWSVRGQGTPLHF
>TRBJ2-1|13|.|.|TRBV7-9
TGTGCCAGCAGCTTAGGGGGCGTTAAGGAGCAGTTCTTC
CASSLGGVKEQFF
>TRBJ1-4|15|TRBD1|few|TRBV25-1
TGTGCCAGCAGCCTACAGGGGGCTGGTAATGAAAAACTGTTTTTT
CASSLQGAGNEKLFF
>TRBJ2-1|16|.|.|TRBV18
TGTGCCAGCTCACCCCTTCCGGGGAGCTCCTACAATGAGCAGTTCTTC
CASSPLPGSSYNEQFF
>TRBJ2-3|12|.|few|TRBV6-6
TGTGCCAGCAGTTACTCTGGAGATACGCAGTATTTT
CASSYSGDTQYF
>TRBJ1-4|14|.|.|TRBV27
TGTGCCAGCAGCCCGGGACGGGTTAATGAAAAACTGTTTTTT
CASSPGRVNEKLFF
>TRBJ2-1|14|TRBD2|.|TRBV29-1
TGCAGCGCAAGACTAGCGGGGAGCCACAATGAGCAGTTCTTC
CSARLAGSHNEQFF
>TRBJ2-7|15|TRBD1|few|TRBV4-3
TGCGCCAGCAGCCAAAGGACAGGTTACTCCTACGAGCAGTACTTC
CASSQRTGYSYEQYF
>TRBJ2-5|13|.|.|TRBV7-8
TGTGCCAGCAGCTTAGCAGGAGGGGTGACCCAGTACTTC
CASSLAGGVTQYF
>TRBJ2-1|15|TRBD2|.|TRBV9
TGTGCCAGTGAGATTAGCGGGAGCTCCTACAATGAGCAGTTCTTC
CASEISGSSYNEQFF
>TRBJ2-1|12|TRBD2|.|TRBV29-1
TGCAGCGTTCGCGGGGAGGGCAATGAGCAGTTCTTC
CSVRGEGNEQFF
>TRBJ2-1|16|.|few|TRBV18
TGTGCCAGCTCACCACCACACGAGGGCTGGAACAATGAGCAGTTCTTC
CASSPPHEGWNNEQFF
>TRBJ2-3|18|.|.|TRBV7-3
TGTGCCAGCAGCTTAGGACAGCGGGCCTCCCTAGGGGCAGATACGCAGTATTTT
CASSLGQRASLGADTQYF
>TRBJ2-7|13|.|.|TRBV2
TGTGCCAGCAGGTCGGACGGTTCCTACGAGCAGTACTTC
CASRSDGSYEQYF
>TRBJ2-5|14|.|.|TRBV10-1
TGCGCCAGCAGCGCCCGGGTGGGGGGAGAGACCCAGTACTTC
CASSARVGGETQYF
>TRBJ2-5|14|.|.|TRBV11-2
TGTGCCAGCAGTTTTACAAGGACAAAAGAGACCCAGTACTTC
CASSFTRTKETQYF
>TRBJ2-7|11|.|.|TRBV29-1
TGCAGCGTTGCCGTTCCGGACGAGCAGTACTTC
CSVAVPDEQYF
>TRBJ2-3|14|TRBD2|.|TRBV6-1
TGTGCCAGCAGCTCCGGGACTAGCGGGAATACGCAGTATTTT
CASSSGTSGNTQYF
>TRBJ1-3|15|.|once|TRBV9
TGTGCCAGCAGCGTAGGACAGAACTCTGGAAACACCATATATTTT
CASSVGQNSGNTIYF
>TRBJ2-7|16|TRBD2|few|TRBV7-2
TGTGCCAGCAGCTTAGCGTCAACTAGCGGGAGTTACGAGCAGTACTTC
CASSLASTSGSYEQYF
>TRBJ1-2|13|TRBD1|.|TRBV7-2
TGTGCCAGCAGCCGCAGGGGGGGCTATGGCTACACCTTC
CASSRRGGYGYTF
>TRBJ1-5|13|.|few|TRBV10-3
TGTGCCATCGGAGGGGGTAGCAATCAGCCCCAGCATTTT
CAIGGGSNQPQHF
>TRBJ1-2|14|.|few|TRBV27
TGTGCCAGCAGTTCTATCGGGACGGGATATGGCTACACCTTC
CASSSIGTGYGYTF
>TRBJ2-1|12|.|.|TRBV7-2
TGTGCCAGCAGCTCATTCTACAATGAGCAGTTCTTC
CASSSFYNEQFF
>TRBJ2-1|15|.|.|TRBV7-9
TGTGCCAGCAGCTTAATGCTGATAGTTCCGCATGAGCAGTTCTTC
CASSLMLIVPHEQFF
>TRBJ1-2|14|.|few|TRBV30
TGTGCCTGGAGTGTCGGGGGATCTCCGGGAGGCTACACCTTC
CAWSVGGSPGGYTF
>TRBJ2-7|12|.|few|TRBV29-1
TGCAGCGTAGCACAGGGAACCTACGAGCAGTACTTC
CSVAQGTYEQYF
>TRBJ2-5|15|TRBD2|.|TRBV15
TGTGCCACCAGCAGAGAAAGTAGCGGGAGAGAGACCCAGTACTTC
CATSRESSGRETQYF
>TRBJ2-3|16|.|few|TRBV4-3
TGCGCCAGCAGCCAAGGGGGCAAGCGAGGAGGGGATACGCAGTATTTT
CASSQGGKRGGDTQYF
>TRBJ2-1|16|.|.|TRBV10-3
TGTGCCATCAGTGAGTCTTACGGACCACCCTACAATGAGCAGTTCTTC
CAISESYGPPYNEQFF
>TRBJ2-1|16|TRBD2|.|TRBV5-6
TGTGCCAGCAGCTTGGGTCTAGCGGGAGGCAATGAGGAGCAGTTCTTC
CASSLGLAGGNEEQFF
>TRBJ2-7|15|TRBD2|few|TRBV7-3
TGTGCCAGCAGTCTCCTTAGCGGGAACTCCTACGAGCAGTACTTC
CASSLLSGNSYEQYF
>TRBJ2-7|15|TRBD2|few|TRBV28
TGTGCCAGCAGTTTAGCTAGCGGTAGACGGTGGGAGCAGTACTTC
CASSLASGRRWEQYF
>TRBJ1-1|13|.|.|TRBV18
TGTGCCAGCTCACCACCATCGCAGCCTGAAGCTTTCTTT
CASSPPSQPEAFF
>TRBJ2-1|16|TRBD2|.|TRBV9
TGTGCCAGCAGCGCGGCTAGCGGGGGGTTTTTTGATGAGCAGTTCTTC
CASSAASGGFFDEQFF
>TRBJ2-7|10|.|few|TRBV5-6
TGTGCCAGCAGGCCGCTCGAGCAGTACTTC
CASRPLEQYF
>TRBJ1-1|14|.|.|TRBV7-9
TGTGCCAGCAGCTTAGACAGTATGAACACTGAAGCTTTCTTT
CASSLDSMNTEAFF
>TRBJ2-1|13|.|few|TRBV7-9
TGTGCCAGCAGCTTAGACGGGGAGGATGAGCAGTTCTTC
CASSLDGEDEQFF
>TRBJ2-7|13|.|few|TRBV7-9
TGTGCCAGCAGCTTAGCAGACTCCTACGAGCAGTACTTC
CASSLADSYEQYF
>TRBJ1-5|14|.|few|TRBV4-2
TGTGCCAGCAGCCAAGAGGACAGCAATCAGCCCCAGCATTTT
CASSQEDSNQPQHF
>TRBJ2-7|14|TRBD2|.|TRBV29-1
TGCAGCGTTGCCGGGACTAGCGGGAGATACGAGCAGTACTTC
CSVAGTSGRYEQYF
>TRBJ2-1|13|TRBD1|few|TRBV28
TGTGCCAGCAGTTGGGACAGTTACAATGAGCAGTTCTTC
CASSWDSYNEQFF
>TRBJ2-4|13|.|few|TRBV4-1
TGCGCCAGCAGCCAAGACAGCAAAAACATTCAGTACTTC
CASSQDSKNIQYF
>TRBJ2-7|14|.|.|TRBV27
TGTGCCAGCAGTTTATCGGTCCGATCCTACGAGCAGTACTTC
CASSLSVRSYEQYF
>TRBJ1-1|13|TRBD1|.|TRBV5-1
TGCGCCAGCAGCTTGGGACAGGGGAATGAAGCTTTCTTT
CASSLGQGNEAFF